The 31 T cell receptor beta chains below were found in one sample sequenced in a study of TIL therapy for anti-PD-1-resistant metastatic lung cancer. Time point: pre-treatment sample, taken before nivolumab and TIL therapy. Most excised metastases sampled were pleural nodules or supraclavicular lymph nodes. The libraries were made with immunoSEQ v3. Generated by immunoSEQ multiplex PCR, the TCRdb table keeps only in-frame clones and is missing some. Of under 100,000 clones listed, about two thirds are singletons. This specimen was tumor tissue, taken at baseline. These receptors were collected from a person aged 25 to 80 with non-small cell lung cancer.

The V gene is TRBV7-2, the J gene TRBJ2-7, with D tentatively TRBD1 (6 bases). V was trimmed by 3 bases and J by 0 bases, leaving 24 bases between them. CDR1 and CDR2 from the germline V gene are SGHTA and FQGNSA. The CDR3 covers 19 residues. The CDR3 protein is CASSFNTTYRAFLSYEQYF. CDR3 bases: TGTGCCAGCAGCTTCAACACGACCTACAGGGCCTTCCTCTCCTACGAGCAGTACTTC.

Only one count was recorded for this clone. The J gene is TRBJ2-3, the V gene TRBV3-1 (or the pseudogene TRBV3-2); 7 bases align to TRBD2. V dropped 2 bases and J dropped 4; count of bases not matched to a gene: 9. Germline V lookup: CDR1 LGHDT, CDR2 YNNKEL (reference sequence). The CDR3 runs to 16 residues. CDR3 protein: CASSQNGAGRADTQYF. DNA of the CDR3: TGTGCCAGCAGCCAAAACGGGGCGGGGAGGGCAGATACGCAGTATTTT.

This clone was counted a few times. The chain joins TRBV3-1 (or the pseudogene TRBV3-2) to TRBJ2-5; TRBD1 aligns across 7 bases. The CDR3 has 15 amino acids. CDR1 is LGHDT and CDR2 is YNNKEL in the germline V gene (reference sequence). With 1 base clipped from V and 3 bases from J, the junction kept 5 bases outside the gene matches. The CDR3 DNA reads TGTGCCAGCAGCCAAGTCAGGACAGGCGAAGAGACCCAGTACTTC. Protein sequence: CASSQVRTGEETQYF.

This chain uses TRBV20-1 with TRBJ1-2; 7 bases match TRBD1. Germline V gene data show CDR1 as DFQATT and CDR2 as SNEGSKA (reference sequence). CDR3 size: 14 residues. V shed 3 bases, J shed 5 bases, and the junction held 9 bases outside the gene matches. CDR3 in DNA: TGCAGTGCTAGTTCCGGGACAGCCCCTTATGGCTACACCTTC. Amino acids: CSASSGTAPYGYTF.

The chain's CDR3 is CASSLGATNEKLFF. CDR3 DNA: TGCGCCAGCAGCTTGGGGGCAACTAATGAAAAACTGTTTTTT. V usage is TRBV5-1 and J usage is TRBJ1-4, with no clear D. The ends were cut back, 0 bases at V and 0 bases at J, with 3 bases in the middle. Per germline, CDR1 SGHRS and CDR2 YFSETQ. CDR3 length: 14 amino acids.

Ten or more counts support this clone. The rearrangement joins TRBV3-1 (or the pseudogene TRBV3-2) to TRBJ1-5; weak D call: TRBD1 (6 bases). CDR3 length equals 14 residues. Germline CDR1 reads LGHDT; CDR2 reads YNNKEL (reference sequence). V dropped 6 bases and J dropped 0 bases, with 9 bases sitting between them. CDR3 sequence: CASSQGISNQPQHF. The CDR3 nucleotides read TGTGCCAGCAGTCAGGGGATTAGCAATCAGCCCCAGCATTTT.

This clone was observed once. The rearrangement links TRBV7-3 to TRBJ2-1; D is perhaps TRBD2 (6 bases). V was clipped by 1 base and J by 8 bases, with 6 bases between them. This CDR3 contains 12 residues. Per germline, CDR1 SGHTA and CDR2 FQGTGA. The CDR3 region is CASSLRGDEQFF. In DNA, the CDR3 is TGTGCCAGCAGCTTAAGGGGGGATGAGCAGTTCTTC.

The chain has TRBV7-2 and TRBJ1-1, with D possibly TRBD1 on 5 matching bases. V was trimmed by 6 bases and J by 7 bases, leaving 15 bases between them. Germline assignment: CDR1 SGHTA and CDR2 FQGNSA. This CDR3 spans 13 amino acids. DNA for the CDR3: TGTGCCAGCAGTCCTCAGGGTAAGGGTGAAGCTTTCTTT. It is translated as CASSPQGKGEAFF.

This clone has only a few counts. V gene TRBV7-7 combines with J gene TRBJ2-3; maybe TRBD1 (6 bases). Between the trimmed V and J ends, which lost 5 bases and 4 bases, there was a span of 16 bases. CDR1 is SSHAT, CDR2 FNYEAQ, per germline (reference sequence). CDR3 length: 15 amino acids. The CDR3 coding sequence is TGTGCCAGCAGCCCAGACAGGCTGGGAGCAGATACGCAGTATTTT. Protein: CASSPDRLGADTQYF. Full variable domain (remainder filled in from reference TRBV7-7 and TRBJ2-3): GAGVSQSPRYKVTKRGQDVTLRCDPISSHATLYWYQQALGQGPEFLTYFNYEAQPDKSGLPSDRFSAERPEGSISTLTIQRTEQRDSAMYRCASSPDRLGADTQYFGPGTRLTVL.

This sequence joins TRBV19 and TRBJ2-3, with a tentative D call TRBD2 (6 bases). The V and J ends lost 5 bases and 1 base respectively, with 10 bases between them. CDR3 length: 14 amino acids. The germline CDR1 and CDR2 sequences are LNHDA and SQIVND (reference sequence). CDR3 amino acids: CASSVGGRTDTQYF. The CDR3 bases are TGTGCCAGTAGTGTGGGGGGACGCACAGATACGCAGTATTTT.

V gene TRBV6-5 combines with J gene TRBJ2-7; 7 bases align to TRBD2. Trimming at V came to 6 bases and at J to 4 bases, leaving 9 bases not matched to a gene. CDR1 is MNHEY, CDR2 SVGAGI, per germline. The CDR3 runs to 14 residues. CDR3 in amino acids: CASRPSSGSYEQYF. In DNA form, the CDR3 reads TGTGCCAGCAGGCCATCTAGCGGAAGTTACGAGCAGTACTTC.

The V gene is TRBV6-2 or TRBV6-3, the J gene TRBJ1-1; TRBD1 is a possible D gene (6 bases). CDR1 and CDR2 from the germline V gene are MNHEY and SVGEGT. The CDR3 extends over 14 amino acids. V dropped 6 bases and J dropped 11 bases, with 22 bases sitting between them. This CDR3 is CASSLPPGHPFAFF. In DNA form, the CDR3 reads TGTGCCAGCAGCCTCCCACCGGGACACCCGTTTGCTTTCTTT.

There are a few counts of this clone. V is TRBV7-2 and J is TRBJ2-7, with D unresolved. The V gene's germline CDR1 is SGHTA and CDR2 FQGNSA. Trimming took off 2 bases at V and 1 base at J, with 3 bases between the two ends. This CDR3 comprises 12 residues. CDR3 nucleotides: TGTGCCAGCAGCTTAATGTCCTACGAGCAGTACTTC. Residues: CASSLMSYEQYF.

This clone showed up just a few times. The V call is TRBV6-6, the J call TRBJ2-3; tentative D call: TRBD1 (6 bases). The CDR3 totals 13 residues. Germline V CDR1 and CDR2: MNHNY, SVGAGI (reference sequence). With 7 bases removed from V and 2 bases from J, the gap between germline ends came to 10 bases. DNA for the CDR3: TGTGCCAGCACTTCAGGGGACACAGATACGCAGTATTTT. The encoded protein is CASTSGDTDTQYF.

Comments on this clone: This sample includes further DNA sequences coding for the same CDR3. The chain joins TRBV28 to TRBJ1-4, with a possible D match to TRBD1 (6 bases). The ends were cut back, 4 bases at V and 8 bases at J, with 17 bases in the middle. Germline V gene sequence: CDR1 MDHEN, CDR2 SYDVKM. The CDR3 is made up of 15 amino acids. CDR3 loop: CASSSTHRVGEKLFF. The CDR3 DNA reads as TGTGCCAGCAGTTCTACTCACAGGGTCGGCGAAAAACTGTTTTTT.

This clone has a single count. This rearrangement joins TRBV5-1 to TRBJ2-7; D is possibly TRBD1 or TRBD2 (5 bases each). V was cut by 2 bases and J by 0 bases, with 12 bases left in between. Germline CDR1 reads SGHRS; CDR2 reads YFSETQ. The CDR3 extends over 15 amino acids. The CDR3 bases are TGCGCCAGCAGCTTACGGGGCGAACCCTCCTACGAGCAGTACTTC. Translation: CASSLRGEPSYEQYF.

The gene calls are TRBV28 and TRBJ2-7, with D possibly matching TRBD1 (5 bases). Germline values: CDR1 MDHEN, CDR2 SYDVKM. V lost 3 bases and J lost 1, with 7 bases in between. This CDR3 is 13 amino acids long. CDR3 coding DNA: TGTGCCAGCAGTTTTCAGGGTTCCTACGAGCAGTACTTC. This gives the protein CASSFQGSYEQYF.

The J gene is TRBJ2-5, the V gene TRBV7-9; D gene uncertain. V was trimmed by 5 bases and J by 5 bases, leaving 9 bases between them. Germline V CDR1 and CDR2: SEHNR, FQNEAQ (reference sequence). The length of the CDR3 is 12 residues. The chain's CDR3 is CASSPPAETQYF. DNA of the CDR3: TGTGCCAGCAGCCCTCCGGCGGAGACCCAGTACTTC.

This chain connects TRBV6-2 or TRBV6-3 to TRBJ2-3; perhaps TRBD1 as D (5 bases). The CDR3 runs 15 residues. In germline, CDR1 is MNHEY, CDR2 SVGEGT. Between the trimmed V and J ends, which lost 2 bases and 1 base, there was a span of 10 bases. CDR3 sequence reads: CASSYGQGRTDTQYF. CDR3 nucleotide sequence: TGTGCCAGCAGTTACGGTCAGGGCCGCACAGATACGCAGTATTTT.

The chain links TRBV4-2 to TRBJ2-2, with 9 bases identical to TRBD1. The germline CDR1 and CDR2 sequences are LGHNA and YNFKEQ. V lost 2 bases and J lost 5; bases outside the gene matches: 9. This CDR3 has 17 residues. CDR3 in amino acids: CASSQHIQGAQTGELFF. CDR3 coding DNA: TGTGCCAGCAGCCAACACATACAGGGGGCGCAAACCGGGGAGCTGTTTTTT.

The CDR3 DNA follows: TGTGCCAGCAGTTTAAGGGGGGCTGGGGCCAACGTCCTGACTTTC. It yields the protein CASSLRGAGANVLTF. The V gene is TRBV28, the J gene TRBJ2-6; TRBD1 or TRBD2 may be the D gene (6 bases each). The germline gives CDR1 MDHEN, CDR2 SYDVKM. The CDR3 has 15 residues. The V gene lost 2 bases and the J gene lost 2 bases, with 7 bases spanning the gap.

At least ten counts were recorded for this clone. This chain links TRBV15 with TRBJ1-1; D is possibly TRBD1 (6 bases). Trimming took 6 bases from V and 7 from J, leaving 27 bases between them. The CDR3 extends over 17 amino acids. CDR1 is LNHNV, CDR2 YYDKDF, per germline (reference sequence). The CDR3 DNA sequence: TGTGCCACCAGAGTGAGGGGGAGACAGACAGGCCGTTATGAAGCTTTCTTT. This codes for CATRVRGRQTGRYEAFF.

Comment on this clone: The same CDR3 is also encoded by other DNA sequences in this sample. The CDR3 is CASSIGTASYEQYF. Here the CDR3 DNA reads TGTGCCAGTAGTATAGGGACAGCGAGCTACGAGCAGTACTTC. The V gene is TRBV19, the J gene TRBJ2-7, with D possibly TRBD1 on 6 matching bases. Between the trimmed V and J ends, which lost 1 base and 3 bases, there was a span of 10 bases. There are 14 residues in the CDR3. Germline assignment: CDR1 LNHDA and CDR2 SQIVND (reference sequence).

This clone was seen a single time. This chain links TRBV10-2 with TRBJ2-2; 12 positions match TRBD2. The germline V gene has CDR1 WSHSY and CDR2 SAAADI. J gave up 7 bases and V 5 bases, and 5 bases lay outside the gene matches. The CDR3 consists of 15 residues. In nucleotides, the CDR3 is TGCGCCAGCAGTAGGACTAGCGGGAAGGTCGGGGAGCTGTTTTTT. This gives the protein CASSRTSGKVGELFF.

This clone was counted a few times. The V call is TRBV2, the J call TRBJ2-7; D possibly corresponds to TRBD1 (9 bases). CDR3 length equals 14 residues. The V gene lost 6 bases and the J gene lost 5 bases, with 17 bases spanning the gap. CDR1 and CDR2 (germline): SNHLY, FYNNEI. The CDR3, as DNA: TGTGCCAGCAGGCGGGGGGACAGGGTTAACGAGCAGTACTTC. This codes for CASRRGDRVNEQYF.

V usage is TRBV6-2 or TRBV6-3 and J usage is TRBJ1-2; unclear D gene. The CDR3 runs 12 residues. Germline loops: CDR1 MNHEY, CDR2 SVGEGT. V lost 6 bases and J 13 bases, leaving 18 bases between the germline ends. Here the CDR3 reads CASSQGIASSTF. The DNA for the CDR3 is TGTGCCAGCAGCCAAGGGATCGCAAGTTCCACCTTC.

The V gene is TRBV28, the J gene TRBJ2-3, with a possible D match to TRBD1 (5 bases). The CDR3 sequence is 14 residues long. Germline assignment: CDR1 MDHEN and CDR2 SYDVKM. V was cut by 8 bases and J by 0 bases, with 12 bases left in between. The CDR3 loop reads CASLETASTDTQYF. The CDR3 coding sequence is TGTGCCAGCTTAGAGACAGCTAGCACAGATACGCAGTATTTT.

DNA for the CDR3: TGTGCCAGCTGTGCCCCTAGCACAGATACGCAGTATTTT. It codes for CASCAPSTDTQYF. The V call is TRBV12-3 or TRBV12-4, the J call TRBJ2-3; D uncertain. V lost 8 bases to trimming and J lost 0 bases, with 9 bases between them. This CDR3 comprises 13 residues.

The V and J genes are TRBV6-6 and TRBJ2-1; 7 bases match TRBD2. With V trimmed by 5 bases and J by 4 bases, 11 bases remained unmatched. This CDR3 comprises 16 residues. Germline loops: CDR1 MNHNY, CDR2 SVGAGI (reference sequence). The CDR3 region has the DNA TGTGCCAGCAGTCCAACGGGGGGTGGTTCGTACAATGAGCAGTTCTTC. This gives the protein CASSPTGGGSYNEQFF.

This clone was detected only once. The V and J genes are TRBV6-2 or TRBV6-3 and TRBJ2-5; D remains unclear. Germline lookup yields CDR1 MNHEY and CDR2 SVGEGT. V lost 4 bases, J lost 7 bases, and 10 bases lay in between. This CDR3 is built from 12 residues. CDR3 sequence: CASSSPLRTQYF. CDR3 DNA: TGTGCCAGCAGTTCACCCTTACGGACCCAGTACTTC.

J is TRBJ2-3 and V is TRBV4-1, with 10 nucleotides matching TRBD1. Losses at the gene ends were 6 bases for V and 1 base for J; bases not matched to a gene: 1. Per the germline V gene, CDR1 is MGHRA and CDR2 is YSYEKL. The CDR3 spans 14 residues. The CDR3 reads CASSDRGRTDTQYF. The CDR3 region has the DNA TGCGCCAGCAGTGACAGGGGGCGCACAGATACGCAGTATTTT.